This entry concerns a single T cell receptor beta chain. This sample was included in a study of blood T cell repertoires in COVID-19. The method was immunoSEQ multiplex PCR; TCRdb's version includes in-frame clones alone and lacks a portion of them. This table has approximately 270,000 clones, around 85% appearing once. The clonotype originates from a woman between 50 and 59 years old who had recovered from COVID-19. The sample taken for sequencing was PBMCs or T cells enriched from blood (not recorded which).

CDR3 residues: CASSQDAGTFNEQFF. CDR3 in DNA: TGTGCCAGCAGCCAAGATGCGGGGACGTTCAATGAGCAGTTCTTC. V is TRBV3-1 (or the pseudogene TRBV3-2) and J is TRBJ2-1, with D tentatively TRBD2 (6 bases). The germline CDR1 and CDR2 sequences are LGHDT and YNNKEL (reference sequence). V gave up 0 bases and J gave up 6 bases, with 12 bases separating them. This CDR3 has 15 residues.